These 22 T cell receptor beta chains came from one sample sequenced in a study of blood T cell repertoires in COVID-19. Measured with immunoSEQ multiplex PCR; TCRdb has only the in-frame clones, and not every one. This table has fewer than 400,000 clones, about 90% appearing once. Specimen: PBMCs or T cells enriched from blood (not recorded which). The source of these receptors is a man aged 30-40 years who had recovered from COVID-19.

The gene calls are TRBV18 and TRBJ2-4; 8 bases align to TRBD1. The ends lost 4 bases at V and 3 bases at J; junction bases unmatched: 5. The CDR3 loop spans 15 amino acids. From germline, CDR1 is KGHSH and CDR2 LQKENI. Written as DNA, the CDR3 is TGTGCCAGCTCACTCCCCGGGACAGGCAAAAACATTCAGTACTTC. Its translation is CASSLPGTGKNIQYF. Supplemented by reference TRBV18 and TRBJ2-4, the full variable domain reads NAGVMQNPRHLVRRRGQEARLRCSPMKGHSHVYWYRQLPEEGLKFMVYLQKENIIDESGMPKERFSAEFPKEGPSILRIQQVVRGDSAAYFCASSLPGTGKNIQYFGAGTRLSVL.

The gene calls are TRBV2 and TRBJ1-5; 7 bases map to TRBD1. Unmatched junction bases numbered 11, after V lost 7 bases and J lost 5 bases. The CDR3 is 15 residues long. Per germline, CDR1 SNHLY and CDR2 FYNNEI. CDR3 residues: CASTTDRDRYQPQHF. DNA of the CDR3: TGTGCCAGCACCACCGACAGGGATCGATATCAGCCCCAGCATTTT.

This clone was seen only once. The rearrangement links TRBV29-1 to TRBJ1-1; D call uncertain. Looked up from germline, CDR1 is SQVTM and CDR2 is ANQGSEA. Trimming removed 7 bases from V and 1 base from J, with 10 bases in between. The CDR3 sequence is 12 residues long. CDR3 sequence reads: CSAGEANTEAFF. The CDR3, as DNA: TGCAGCGCCGGGGAAGCGAACACTGAAGCTTTCTTT.

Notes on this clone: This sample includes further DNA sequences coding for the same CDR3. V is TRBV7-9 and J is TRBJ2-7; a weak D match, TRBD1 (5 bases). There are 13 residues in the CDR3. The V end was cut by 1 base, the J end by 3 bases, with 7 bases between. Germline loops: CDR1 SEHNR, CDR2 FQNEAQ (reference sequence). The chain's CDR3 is CASSLGQLYEQYF. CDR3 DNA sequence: TGTGCCAGCAGCTTAGGACAGCTCTACGAGCAGTACTTC.

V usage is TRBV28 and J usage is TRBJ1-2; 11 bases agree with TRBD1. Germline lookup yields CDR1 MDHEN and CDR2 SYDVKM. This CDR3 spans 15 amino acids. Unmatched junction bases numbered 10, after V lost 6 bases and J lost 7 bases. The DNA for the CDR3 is TGTGCCAGCAGCCCAGGACAGGGGGCGCGCAGTGGCTACACCTTC. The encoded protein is CASSPGQGARSGYTF.

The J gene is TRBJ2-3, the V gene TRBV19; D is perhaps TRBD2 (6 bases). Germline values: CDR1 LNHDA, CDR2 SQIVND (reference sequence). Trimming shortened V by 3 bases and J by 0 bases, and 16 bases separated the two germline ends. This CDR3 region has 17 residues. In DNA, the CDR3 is TGTGCCAGTAGTATCGTTCTAGGAGGGCATAGCACAGATACGCAGTATTTT. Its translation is CASSIVLGGHSTDTQYF.

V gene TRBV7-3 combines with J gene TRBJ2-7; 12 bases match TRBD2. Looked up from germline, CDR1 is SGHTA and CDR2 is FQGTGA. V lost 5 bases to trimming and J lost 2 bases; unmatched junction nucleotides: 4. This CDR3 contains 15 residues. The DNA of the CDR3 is TGTGCCAGCAGCCCCGGACTAGCGGGGCCCTACGAGCAGTACTTC. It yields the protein CASSPGLAGPYEQYF. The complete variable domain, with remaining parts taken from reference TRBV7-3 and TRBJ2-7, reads GAGVSQTPSNKVTEKGKYVELRCDPISGHTALYWYRQSLGQGPEFLIYFQGTGAADDSGLPNDRFFAVRPEGSVSTLKIQRTERGDSAVYLCASSPGLAGPYEQYFGPGTRLTVT.

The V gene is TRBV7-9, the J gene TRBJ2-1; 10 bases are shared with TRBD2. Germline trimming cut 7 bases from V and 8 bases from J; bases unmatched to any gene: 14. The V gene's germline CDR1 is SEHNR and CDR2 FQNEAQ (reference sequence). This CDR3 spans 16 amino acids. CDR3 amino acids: CASIPRVAGGKDEQFF. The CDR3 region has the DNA TGTGCCAGCATCCCCCGCGTAGCGGGGGGCAAAGATGAGCAGTTCTTC.

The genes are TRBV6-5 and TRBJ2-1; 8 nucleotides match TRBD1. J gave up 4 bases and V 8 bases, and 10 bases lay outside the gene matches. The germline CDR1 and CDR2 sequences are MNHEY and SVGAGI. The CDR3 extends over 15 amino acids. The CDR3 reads CASGQGAPRYNEQFF. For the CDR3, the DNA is TGTGCCAGCGGTCAGGGGGCGCCCCGATACAATGAGCAGTTCTTC.

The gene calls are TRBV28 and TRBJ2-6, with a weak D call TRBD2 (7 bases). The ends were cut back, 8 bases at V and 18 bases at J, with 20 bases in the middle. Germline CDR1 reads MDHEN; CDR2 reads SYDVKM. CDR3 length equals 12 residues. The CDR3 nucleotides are TGTGCCAGCCGAATAGAGGGGGGGACCTGGACTTTC. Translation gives CASRIEGGTWTF.

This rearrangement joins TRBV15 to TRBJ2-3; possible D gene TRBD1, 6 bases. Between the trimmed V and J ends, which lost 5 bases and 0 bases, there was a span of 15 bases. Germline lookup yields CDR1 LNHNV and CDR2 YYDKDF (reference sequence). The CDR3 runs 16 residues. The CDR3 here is CATSGPWDKSTDTQYF. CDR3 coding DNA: TGTGCCACCAGCGGGCCCTGGGACAAAAGCACAGATACGCAGTATTTT.

CDR3 nucleotide sequence: TGTGCCTTAATCACGGGGGGGAACACTGAAGCTTTCTTT. This encodes CALITGGNTEAFF. This chain links TRBV30 with TRBJ1-1, with a weak D call TRBD1 (5 bases). The CDR3 loop spans 13 amino acids. Germline CDR1 reads GTSNPN; CDR2 reads SVGIG (reference sequence). V was clipped by 7 bases and J by 1 base, with 13 bases between them.

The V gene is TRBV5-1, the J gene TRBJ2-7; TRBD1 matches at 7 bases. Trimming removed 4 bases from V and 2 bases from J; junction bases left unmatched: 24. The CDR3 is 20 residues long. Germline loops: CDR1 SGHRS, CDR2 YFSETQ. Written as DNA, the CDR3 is TGCGCCAGCAGCCGATCTACCTTAGACTCCCCGGGACAGACGCCCTACGAGCAGTACTTC. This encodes CASSRSTLDSPGQTPYEQYF.

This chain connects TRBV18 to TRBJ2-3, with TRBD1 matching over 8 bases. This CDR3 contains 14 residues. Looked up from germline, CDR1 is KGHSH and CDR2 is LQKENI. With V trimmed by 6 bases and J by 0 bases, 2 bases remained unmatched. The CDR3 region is CASSRDRSTDTQYF. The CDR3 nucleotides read TGTGCCAGCTCCCGGGACAGGAGCACAGATACGCAGTATTTT.

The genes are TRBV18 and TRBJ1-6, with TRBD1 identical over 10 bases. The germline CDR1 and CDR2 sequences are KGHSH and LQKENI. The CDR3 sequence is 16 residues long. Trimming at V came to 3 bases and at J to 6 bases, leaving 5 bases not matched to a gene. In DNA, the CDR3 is TGTGCCAGCTCACCGGGACAGGGGTCGGTTAATTCACCCCTCCACTTT. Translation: CASSPGQGSVNSPLHF.

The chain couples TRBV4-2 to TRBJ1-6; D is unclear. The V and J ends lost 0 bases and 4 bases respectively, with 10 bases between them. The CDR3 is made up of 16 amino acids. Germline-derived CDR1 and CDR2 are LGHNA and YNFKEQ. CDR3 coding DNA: TGTGCCAGCAGCCAAGAGCAACAGCTGTATAATTCACCCCTCCACTTT. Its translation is CASSQEQQLYNSPLHF.

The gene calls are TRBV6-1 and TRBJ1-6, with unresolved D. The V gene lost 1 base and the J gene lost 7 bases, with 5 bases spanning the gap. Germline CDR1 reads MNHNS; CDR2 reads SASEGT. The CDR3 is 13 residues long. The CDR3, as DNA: TGTGCCAGCAGTGAAGGTAGCAATTCACCCCTCCACTTT. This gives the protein CASSEGSNSPLHF.

The CDR3 DNA follows: TGCGCCAGCAGCTCGTCGACAGGGGGCACCTACGAGCAGTACTTC. Translating it yields CASSSSTGGTYEQYF. The chain is built from TRBV5-1 and TRBJ2-7, with 10 bases identical to TRBD1. Germline lookup yields CDR1 SGHRS and CDR2 YFSETQ. V lost 3 bases, J lost 2 bases, and 5 bases stayed unmatched. CDR3 length: 15 residues.

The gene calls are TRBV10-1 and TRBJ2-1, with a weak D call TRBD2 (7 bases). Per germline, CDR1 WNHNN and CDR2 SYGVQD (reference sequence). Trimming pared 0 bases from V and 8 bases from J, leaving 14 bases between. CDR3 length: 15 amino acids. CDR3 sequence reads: CASSESGGPIHEQFF. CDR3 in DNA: TGCGCCAGCAGTGAGTCGGGGGGGCCGATTCATGAGCAGTTCTTC.

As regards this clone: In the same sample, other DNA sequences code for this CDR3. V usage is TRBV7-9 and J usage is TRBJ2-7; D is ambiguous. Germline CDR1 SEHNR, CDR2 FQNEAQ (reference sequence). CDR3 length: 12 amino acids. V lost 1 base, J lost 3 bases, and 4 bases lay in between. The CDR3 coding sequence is TGTGCCAGCAGCTTAGTCCGCTACGAGCAGTACTTC. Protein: CASSLVRYEQYF.

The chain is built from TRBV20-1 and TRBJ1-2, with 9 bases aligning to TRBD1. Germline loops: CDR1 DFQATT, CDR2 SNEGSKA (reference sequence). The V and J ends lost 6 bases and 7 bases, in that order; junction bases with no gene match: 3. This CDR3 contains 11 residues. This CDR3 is CSADRGSGYTF. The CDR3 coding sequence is TGCAGTGCGGACAGGGGTAGTGGCTACACCTTC.

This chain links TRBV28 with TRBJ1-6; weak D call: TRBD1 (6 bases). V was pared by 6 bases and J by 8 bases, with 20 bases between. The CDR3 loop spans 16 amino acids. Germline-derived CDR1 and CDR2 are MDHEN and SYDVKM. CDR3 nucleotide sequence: TGTGCCAGCAGGGGAGGGGTACAGGGCTTGGATTCACCCCTCCACTTT. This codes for CASRGGVQGLDSPLHF.